This T cell receptor beta chain was profiled in a study of siplizumab effects on memory and regulatory T cells. Assays were performed on 95,000 to 100,000 TCR templates per sample. Generated by immunoSEQ multiplex PCR, the TCRdb table keeps only in-frame clones and is missing some. The sample records 75,000 to 100,000 clones, around 94% being singletons. In its sample, this clone was seen once. Germline-derived CDR1 and CDR2 are SGHVS and FNYEAQ. This CDR3 has 15 amino acids. Trimming took 3 bases from V and 4 from J; bases not matched to a gene: 3. The receptor was isolated from a human donor in good health. This chain uses TRBV7-6 with TRBJ2-1; TRBD2 matches at 10 bases. The source material was non-Treg CD4+ T cells sorted from blood. The CDR3 protein is CASSFQAGGYNEQFF. The CDR3 DNA reads TGTGCCAGCAGCTTTCAAGCGGGAGGGTACAATGAGCAGTTCTTC.